The source of this TCR beta chain is a study of cytomegalovirus exposure and HLA in healthy donors. The CDR3 consists of 15 residues. Germline V gene lookup returns CDR1 SGHAT and CDR2 FQNNGV. Trimming took 5 bases from V and 7 from J, leaving 18 bases between them. The PCR used 60 Vbeta and 13 Jbeta primers. Produced via immunoSEQ multiplex PCR; TCRdb's table is partial and in-frame only. The sample has 120,000 to 150,000 clones; around 65% are singletons. Study results and caveats: Analyzed later, association rates of TCRs varied across HLA loci, with DRB1 most and HLA-C fewest.

Note on this clone: Its antigen is still unknown.

The sequencing input was PBMCs. This chain joins TRBV11-2 and TRBJ1-5; a weak D match, TRBD1 (6 bases). This TCR was sampled from a woman in her twenties or thirties in good health and CMV-seropositive. The CDR3 sequence: CASSNTGWPPQPQHF. The CDR3 DNA sequence: TGTGCCAGCAGCAACACAGGGTGGCCCCCCCAGCCCCAGCATTTT.